This TCR beta chain was recovered during a study of blood T cell repertoires in COVID-19. This clone was seen once. Looked up from germline, CDR1 is MDHEN and CDR2 is SYDVKM. V lost 3 bases to trimming and J lost 1 base, with 18 bases between them. The CDR3 is made up of 17 amino acids. The repertoire was sequenced with immunoSEQ multiplex PCR; TCRdb's copy has only in-frame clones and lacks some. The table has some 150,000 clones, around 85% seen once; the top ten hold roughly 9.8%. The sample taken for sequencing was peripheral blood. The rearrangement links TRBV28 to TRBJ1-1; D is uncertain. The receptor was derived from a woman aged 55-75 years with COVID-19, enrolled during active disease. As DNA, the CDR3 is TGTGCCAGCAGTTTGGCCGGGTGGAAAGGCGGGAACACTGAAGCTTTCTTT. Its protein is CASSLAGWKGGNTEAFF. Full variable domain (rest looked up from reference TRBV28 and TRBJ1-1): DVKVTQSSRYLVKRTGEKVFLECVQDMDHENMFWYRQDPGLGLRLIYFSYDVKMKEKGDIPEGYSVSREKKERFSLILESASTNQTSMYLCASSLAGWKGGNTEAFFGQGTRLTVV.